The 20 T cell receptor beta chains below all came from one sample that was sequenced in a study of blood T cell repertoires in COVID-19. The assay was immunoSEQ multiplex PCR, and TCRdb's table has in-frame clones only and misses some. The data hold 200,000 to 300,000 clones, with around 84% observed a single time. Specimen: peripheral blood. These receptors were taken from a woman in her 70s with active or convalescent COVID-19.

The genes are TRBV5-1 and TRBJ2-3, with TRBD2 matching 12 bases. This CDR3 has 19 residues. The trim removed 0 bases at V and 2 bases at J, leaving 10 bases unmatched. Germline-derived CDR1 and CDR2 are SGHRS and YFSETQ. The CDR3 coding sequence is TGCGCCAGCAGCTTGGGGCTAGCGGGGGGGCCTAACCCCACAGATACGCAGTATTTT. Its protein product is CASSLGLAGGPNPTDTQYF.

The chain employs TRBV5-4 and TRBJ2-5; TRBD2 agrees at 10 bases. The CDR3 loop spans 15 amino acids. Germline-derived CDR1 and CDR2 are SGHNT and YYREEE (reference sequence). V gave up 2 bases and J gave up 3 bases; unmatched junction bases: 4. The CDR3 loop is CASSFALAGKETQYF. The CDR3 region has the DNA TGTGCCAGCAGCTTCGCACTAGCGGGGAAAGAGACCCAGTACTTC.

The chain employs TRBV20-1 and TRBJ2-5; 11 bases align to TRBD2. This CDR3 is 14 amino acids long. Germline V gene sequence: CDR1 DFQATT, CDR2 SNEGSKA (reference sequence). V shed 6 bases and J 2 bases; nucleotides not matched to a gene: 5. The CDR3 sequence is CSASSGGAQETQYF. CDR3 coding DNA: TGCAGTGCCAGTAGCGGGGGGGCACAAGAGACCCAGTACTTC.

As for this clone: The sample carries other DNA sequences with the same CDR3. CDR3 in DNA: TGTGCCAGCAGCCAGGGAGGGGAAAAACTGTTTTTT. Translation gives CASSQGGEKLFF. V is TRBV3-1 (or the pseudogene TRBV3-2) and J is TRBJ1-4; no reliable D call. The ends were cut back, 3 bases at V and 8 bases at J, with 7 bases in the middle. Germline CDR1 is LGHDT and CDR2 is YNNKEL (reference sequence). The CDR3 length is 12 residues.

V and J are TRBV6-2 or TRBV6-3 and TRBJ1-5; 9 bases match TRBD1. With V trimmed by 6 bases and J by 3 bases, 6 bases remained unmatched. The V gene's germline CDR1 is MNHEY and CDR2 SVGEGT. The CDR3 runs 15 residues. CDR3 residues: CASSRDRASNQPQHF. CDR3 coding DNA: TGTGCCAGCAGCCGGGACAGGGCCTCCAATCAGCCCCAGCATTTT.

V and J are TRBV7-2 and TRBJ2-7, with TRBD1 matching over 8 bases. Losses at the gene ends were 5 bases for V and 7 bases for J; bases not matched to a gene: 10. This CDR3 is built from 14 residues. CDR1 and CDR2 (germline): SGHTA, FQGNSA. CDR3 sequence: CASSPQGASREQYF. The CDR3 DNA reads TGTGCCAGCAGCCCCCAGGGGGCCAGCCGAGAGCAGTACTTC.

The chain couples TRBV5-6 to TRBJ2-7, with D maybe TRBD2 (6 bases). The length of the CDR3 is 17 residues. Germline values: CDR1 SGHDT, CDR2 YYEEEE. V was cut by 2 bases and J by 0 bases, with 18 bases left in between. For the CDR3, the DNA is TGTGCCAGCAGCTTCTTTCGGCAGGGAGGTTACTCCTACGAGCAGTACTTC. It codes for CASSFFRQGGYSYEQYF.

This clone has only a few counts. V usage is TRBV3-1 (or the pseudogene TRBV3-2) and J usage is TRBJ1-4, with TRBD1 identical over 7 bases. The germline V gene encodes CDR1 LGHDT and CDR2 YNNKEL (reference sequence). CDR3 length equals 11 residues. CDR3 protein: CAGQTNEKLFF. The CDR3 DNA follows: TGTGCGGGACAGACTAATGAAAAACTGTTTTTT.

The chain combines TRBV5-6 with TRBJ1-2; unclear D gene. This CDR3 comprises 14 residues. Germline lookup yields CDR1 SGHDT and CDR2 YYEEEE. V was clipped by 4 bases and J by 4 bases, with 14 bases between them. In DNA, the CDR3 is TGTGCCAGCAGCCCCGGGAGAGATGGCTATGGCTACACCTTC. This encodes CASSPGRDGYGYTF.

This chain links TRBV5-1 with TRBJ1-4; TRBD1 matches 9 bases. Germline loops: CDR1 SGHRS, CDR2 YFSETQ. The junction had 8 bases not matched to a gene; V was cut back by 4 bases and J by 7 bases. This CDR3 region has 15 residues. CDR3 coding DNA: TGCGCCAGCAGCCACGGACAGGGGAGGAGTGAAAAACTGTTTTTT. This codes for CASSHGQGRSEKLFF.

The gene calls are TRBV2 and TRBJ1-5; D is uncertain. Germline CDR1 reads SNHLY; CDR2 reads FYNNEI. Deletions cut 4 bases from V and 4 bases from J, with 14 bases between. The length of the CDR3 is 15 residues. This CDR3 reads CASSGGYITNQPQHF. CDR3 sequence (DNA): TGTGCCAGCAGTGGAGGCTACATTACGAATCAGCCCCAGCATTTT.

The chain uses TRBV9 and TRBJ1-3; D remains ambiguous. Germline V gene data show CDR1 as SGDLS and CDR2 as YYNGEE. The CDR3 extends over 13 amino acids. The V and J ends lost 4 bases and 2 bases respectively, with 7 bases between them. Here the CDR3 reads CASSPGAGNTIYF. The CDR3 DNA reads TGTGCCAGCAGCCCCGGGGCTGGAAACACCATATATTTT.

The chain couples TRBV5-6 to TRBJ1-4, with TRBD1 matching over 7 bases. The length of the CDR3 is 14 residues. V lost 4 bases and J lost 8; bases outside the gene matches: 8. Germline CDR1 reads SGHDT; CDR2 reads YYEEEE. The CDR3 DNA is TGTGCCAGCAGCCTGCGACAGGGACGGGAAAAACTGTTTTTT. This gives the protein CASSLRQGREKLFF.

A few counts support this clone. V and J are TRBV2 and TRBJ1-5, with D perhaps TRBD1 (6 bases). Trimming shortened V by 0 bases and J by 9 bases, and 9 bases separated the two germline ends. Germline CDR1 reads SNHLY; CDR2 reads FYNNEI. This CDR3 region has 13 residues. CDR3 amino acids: CASSEAGGGPQHF. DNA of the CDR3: TGTGCCAGCAGTGAAGCTGGGGGCGGGCCCCAGCATTTT.

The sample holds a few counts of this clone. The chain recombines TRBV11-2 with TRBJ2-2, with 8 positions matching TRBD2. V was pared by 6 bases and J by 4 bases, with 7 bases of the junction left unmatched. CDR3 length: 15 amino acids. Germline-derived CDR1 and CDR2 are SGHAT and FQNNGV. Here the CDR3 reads CASSWRGVGTGELFF. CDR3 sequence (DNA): TGTGCCAGCAGTTGGCGGGGGGTTGGCACCGGGGAGCTGTTTTTT.

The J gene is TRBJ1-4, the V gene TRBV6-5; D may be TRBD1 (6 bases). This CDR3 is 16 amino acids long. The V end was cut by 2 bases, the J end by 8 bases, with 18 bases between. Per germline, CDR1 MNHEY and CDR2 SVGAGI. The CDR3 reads CASSYEANRVWEKLFF. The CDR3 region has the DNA TGTGCCAGCAGTTACGAAGCTAACAGGGTCTGGGAAAAACTGTTTTTT.

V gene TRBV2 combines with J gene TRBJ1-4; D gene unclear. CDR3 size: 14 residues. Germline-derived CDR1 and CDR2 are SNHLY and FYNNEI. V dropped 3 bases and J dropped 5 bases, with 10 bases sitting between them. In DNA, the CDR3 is TGTGCCAGCAGTGAGATGGACTTCAATGAAAAACTGTTTTTT. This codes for CASSEMDFNEKLFF.

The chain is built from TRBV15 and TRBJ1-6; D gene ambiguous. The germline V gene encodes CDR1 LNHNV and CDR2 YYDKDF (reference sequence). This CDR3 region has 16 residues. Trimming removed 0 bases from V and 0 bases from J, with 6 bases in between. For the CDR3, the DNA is TGTGCCACCAGCAGAGATATTAGCTCCTATAATTCACCCCTCCACTTT. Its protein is CATSRDISSYNSPLHF.

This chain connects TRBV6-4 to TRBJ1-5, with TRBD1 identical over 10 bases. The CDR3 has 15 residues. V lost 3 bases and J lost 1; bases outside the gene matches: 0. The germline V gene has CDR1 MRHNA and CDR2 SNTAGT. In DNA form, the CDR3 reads TGTGCCAGCAGTGAGGGACAGGGGAGCAATCAGCCCCAGCATTTT. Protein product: CASSEGQGSNQPQHF.

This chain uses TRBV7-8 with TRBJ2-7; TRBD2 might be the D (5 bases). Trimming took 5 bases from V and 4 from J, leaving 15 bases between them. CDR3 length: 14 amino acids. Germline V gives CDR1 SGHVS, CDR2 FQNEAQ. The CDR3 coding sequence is TGTGCCAGCAGCCCACACGGACCGGGATACGAGCAGTACTTC. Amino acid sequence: CASSPHGPGYEQYF.